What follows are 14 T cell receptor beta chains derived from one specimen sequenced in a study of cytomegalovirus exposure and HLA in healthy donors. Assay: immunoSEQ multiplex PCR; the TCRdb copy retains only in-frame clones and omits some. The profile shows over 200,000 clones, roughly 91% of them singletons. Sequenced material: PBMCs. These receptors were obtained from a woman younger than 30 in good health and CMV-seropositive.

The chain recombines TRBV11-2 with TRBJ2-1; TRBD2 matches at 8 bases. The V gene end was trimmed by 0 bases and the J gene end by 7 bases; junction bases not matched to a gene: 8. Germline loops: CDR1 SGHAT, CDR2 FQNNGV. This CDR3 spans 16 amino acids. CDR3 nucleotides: TGTGCCAGCAGCTTAGAGGTTTTCGGGAGGGATAATGAGCAGTTCTTC. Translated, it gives CASSLEVFGRDNEQFF.

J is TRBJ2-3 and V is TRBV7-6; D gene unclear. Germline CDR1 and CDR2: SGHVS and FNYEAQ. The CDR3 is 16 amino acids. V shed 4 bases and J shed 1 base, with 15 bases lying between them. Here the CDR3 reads CASSSYLLLGTDTQYF. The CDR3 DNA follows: TGTGCCAGCAGCTCGTACCTACTACTGGGCACAGATACGCAGTATTTT. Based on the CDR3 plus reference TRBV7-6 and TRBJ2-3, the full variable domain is GAGVSQSPRYKVTKRGQDVALRCDPISGHVSLYWYRQALGQGPEFLTYFNYEAQQDKSGLPNDRFSAERPEGSISTLTIQRTEQRDSAMYRCASSSYLLLGTDTQYFGPGTRLTVL.

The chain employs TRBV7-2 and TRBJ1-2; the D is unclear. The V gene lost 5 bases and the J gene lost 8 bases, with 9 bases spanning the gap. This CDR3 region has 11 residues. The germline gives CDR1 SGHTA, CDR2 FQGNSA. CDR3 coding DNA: TGTGCCAGCAGCCCCAGGTGGGGCTACACCTTC. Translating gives CASSPRWGYTF. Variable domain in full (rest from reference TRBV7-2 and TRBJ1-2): GAGVSQSPSNKVTEKGKDVELRCDPISGHTALYWYRQSLGQGLEFLIYFQGNSAPDKSGLPSDRFSAERTGGSVSTLTIQRTQQEDSAVYLCASSPRWGYTFGSGTRLTVV.

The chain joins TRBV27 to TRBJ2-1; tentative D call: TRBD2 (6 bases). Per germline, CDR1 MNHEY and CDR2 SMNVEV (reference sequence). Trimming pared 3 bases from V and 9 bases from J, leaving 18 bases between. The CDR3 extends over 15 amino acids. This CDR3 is CASSFWEATRGEQFF. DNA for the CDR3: TGTGCCAGCAGTTTTTGGGAGGCCACGAGGGGTGAGCAGTTCTTC.

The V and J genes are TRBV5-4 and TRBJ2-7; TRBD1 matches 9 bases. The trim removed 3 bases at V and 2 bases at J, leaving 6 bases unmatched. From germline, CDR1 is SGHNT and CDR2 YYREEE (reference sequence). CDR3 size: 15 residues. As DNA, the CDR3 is TGTGCCAGCAGCTGGAGACAGGGGGATCCCTACGAGCAGTACTTC. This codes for CASSWRQGDPYEQYF.

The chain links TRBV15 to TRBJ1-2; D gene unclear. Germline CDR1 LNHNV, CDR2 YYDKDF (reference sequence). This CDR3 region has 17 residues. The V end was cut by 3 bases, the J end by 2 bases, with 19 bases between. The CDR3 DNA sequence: TGTGCCACCAGCAGTCCAAACTGGGCAGTTCGGAACTATGGCTACACCTTC. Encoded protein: CATSSPNWAVRNYGYTF.

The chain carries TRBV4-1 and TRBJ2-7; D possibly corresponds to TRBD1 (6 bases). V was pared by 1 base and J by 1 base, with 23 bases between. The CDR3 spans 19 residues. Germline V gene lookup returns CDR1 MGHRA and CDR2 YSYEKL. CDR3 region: CASSQGPPQVGTRSYEQYF. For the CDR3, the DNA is TGCGCCAGCAGCCAAGGACCTCCCCAGGTCGGGACACGATCCTACGAGCAGTACTTC.

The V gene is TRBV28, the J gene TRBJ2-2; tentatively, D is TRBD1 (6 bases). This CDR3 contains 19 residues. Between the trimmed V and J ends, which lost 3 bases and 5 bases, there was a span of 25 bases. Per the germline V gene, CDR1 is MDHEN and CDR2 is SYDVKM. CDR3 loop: CASSFRLLKGQQVTGELFF. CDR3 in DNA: TGTGCCAGCAGTTTCCGACTTTTGAAAGGACAGCAAGTTACCGGGGAGCTGTTTTTT.

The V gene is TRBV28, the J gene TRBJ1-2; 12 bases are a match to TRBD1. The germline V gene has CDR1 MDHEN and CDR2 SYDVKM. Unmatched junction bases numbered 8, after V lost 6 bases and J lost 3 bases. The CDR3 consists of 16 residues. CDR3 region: CASSRPGTGGDYGYTF. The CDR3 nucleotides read TGTGCCAGCAGCCGCCCCGGGACAGGGGGCGACTATGGCTACACCTTC.

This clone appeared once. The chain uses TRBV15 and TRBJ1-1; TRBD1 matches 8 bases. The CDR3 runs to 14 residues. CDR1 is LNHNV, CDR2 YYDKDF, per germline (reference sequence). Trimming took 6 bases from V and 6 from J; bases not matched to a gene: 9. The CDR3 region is CATRQIGQGSEAFF. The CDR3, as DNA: TGTGCCACCAGACAGATTGGACAGGGTTCTGAAGCTTTCTTT.

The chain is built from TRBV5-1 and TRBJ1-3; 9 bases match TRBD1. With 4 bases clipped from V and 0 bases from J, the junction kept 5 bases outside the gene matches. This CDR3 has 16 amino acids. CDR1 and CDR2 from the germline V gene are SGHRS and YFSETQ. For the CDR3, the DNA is TGCGCCAGCAGCCGGAAGGGACAGGGCTCTGGAAACACCATATATTTT. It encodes CASSRKGQGSGNTIYF.

CDR3 sequence (DNA): TGTGCCAGTACCAAGACAGGGGGTGCAGAGACCCAGTACTTC. It codes for CASTKTGGAETQYF. The chain combines TRBV19 with TRBJ2-5, with TRBD1 identical over 9 bases. This CDR3 comprises 14 residues. The germline V gene encodes CDR1 LNHDA and CDR2 SQIVND (reference sequence). V shed 7 bases and J 4 bases; nucleotides not matched to a gene: 7.

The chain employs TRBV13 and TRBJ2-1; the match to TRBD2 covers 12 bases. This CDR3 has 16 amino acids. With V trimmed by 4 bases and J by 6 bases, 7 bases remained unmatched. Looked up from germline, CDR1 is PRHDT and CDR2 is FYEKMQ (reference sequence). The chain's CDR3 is CASSSSGRASGNEQFF. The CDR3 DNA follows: TGTGCCAGCAGCTCTAGCGGGAGGGCCTCAGGCAATGAGCAGTTCTTC.

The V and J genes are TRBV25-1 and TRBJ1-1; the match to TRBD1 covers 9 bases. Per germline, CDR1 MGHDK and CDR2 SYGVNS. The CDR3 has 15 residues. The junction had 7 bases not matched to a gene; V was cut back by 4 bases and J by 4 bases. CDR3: CASSGKTGGGTEAFF. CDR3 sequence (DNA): TGTGCCAGCAGTGGAAAAACAGGGGGCGGCACTGAAGCTTTCTTT. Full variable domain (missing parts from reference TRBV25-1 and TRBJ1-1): EADIYQTPRYLVIGTGKKITLECSQTMGHDKMYWYQQDPGMELHLIHYSYGVNSTEKGDLSSESTVSRIRTEHFPLTLESARPSHTSQYLCASSGKTGGGTEAFFGQGTRLTVV.